This T cell receptor (beta chain) derives from a study of T cell responses to AZD1222 COVID-19 vaccine. To note about this clone: Its cognate antigen is unknown.

General study findings and limits: Donor demographics were predominantly white British with a female majority; clonal diversity may be underestimated. Sampling captured repertoires only after the peak T cell response. Vaccine-associated CD4 TCRs ranged over spike, dominating at 160-218 and 743-854.

Libraries were prepared by immunoSEQ multiplex PCR; TCRdb keeps only in-frame clonotypes and omits some of them. The sample shows about 100,000 clones, around nine tenths of them seen only once. Material: peripheral blood, obtained 28 days after the second dose of the MenACWY control vaccine. This receptor was taken from an adult who received the MenACWY meningococcal vaccine as a control.

CDR3 residues: CASSDSTGTRSYNEQFF. DNA of the CDR3: TGTGCCAGCAGTGACTCGACGGGGACTCGATCCTACAATGAGCAGTTCTTC. The chain joins TRBV6-4 to TRBJ2-1; a weak D match, TRBD2 (6 bases). The CDR3 covers 17 residues. Germline-derived CDR1 and CDR2 are MRHNA and SNTAGT. The V and J ends lost 0 bases and 1 base respectively, with 13 bases between them.